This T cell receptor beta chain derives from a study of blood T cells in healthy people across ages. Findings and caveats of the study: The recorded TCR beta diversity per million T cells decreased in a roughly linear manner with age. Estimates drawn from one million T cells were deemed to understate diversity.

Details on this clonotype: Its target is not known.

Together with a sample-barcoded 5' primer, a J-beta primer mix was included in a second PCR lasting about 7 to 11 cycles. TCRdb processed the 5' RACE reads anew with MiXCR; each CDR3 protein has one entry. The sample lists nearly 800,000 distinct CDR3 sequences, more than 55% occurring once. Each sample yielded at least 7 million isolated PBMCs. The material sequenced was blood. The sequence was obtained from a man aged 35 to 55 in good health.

The CDR3 sequence is CSATILEGGYNEQFF. The CDR3 bases are TGCAGTGCTACTATACTAGAGGGAGGGTACAATGAGCAGTTCTTC. This chain links TRBV20-1 with TRBJ2-1, with 7 bases lining up with TRBD2. The germline CDR1 and CDR2 sequences are DFQATT and SNEGSKA (reference sequence). This CDR3 has 15 residues. V was pared by 4 bases and J by 4 bases, with 10 bases of the junction left unmatched.